Listed here are 17 T cell receptor beta chains from one sample, sequenced in a study of shared clonotypes between healthy human individuals. Clones were sequenced by immunoSEQ multiplex PCR, and TCRdb holds only the in-frame ones, with some missing. The sample has 2 million to 2.5 million clones, around 95% seen once; the top ten hold around 0.13%. Sequenced material: naive CD4+ T cells sorted from blood. As to subset: CD45RA+ positively selected. The source of these receptors is a man aged 18-30 years in good health.

This chain joins TRBV6-5 and TRBJ2-1, with 11 nucleotides matching TRBD2. The trim removed 5 bases at V and 4 bases at J, leaving 4 bases unmatched. The CDR3 is 15 amino acids. Germline V gene lookup returns CDR1 MNHEY and CDR2 SVGAGI. CDR3 sequence: CASSQLAGAYNEQFF. CDR3 bases: TGTGCCAGCAGTCAACTAGCGGGGGCTTACAATGAGCAGTTCTTC.

V usage is TRBV7-2 and J usage is TRBJ2-7; maybe TRBD2 (5 bases). Germline V lookup: CDR1 SGHTA, CDR2 FQGNSA. The length of the CDR3 is 11 residues. Trimming removed 8 bases from V and 7 bases from J, with 12 bases in between. The CDR3 bases are TGTGCCAGCGGCGAAGCGGTTGAGCAGTACTTC. It codes for CASGEAVEQYF.

V gene TRBV7-9 combines with J gene TRBJ1-2; maybe TRBD1 (5 bases). This CDR3 spans 12 amino acids. Germline V gives CDR1 SEHNR, CDR2 FQNEAQ (reference sequence). Between the trimmed V and J ends, which lost 2 bases and 12 bases, there was a span of 13 bases. This CDR3 reads CASSLKDKSNTF. For the CDR3, the DNA is TGTGCCAGCAGCTTAAAGGACAAATCTAACACCTTC.

A note on this clone: The same CDR3 arises from other DNA sequences in this sample as well. CDR3 nucleotides: TGTGCCAGCAGCGTAGAGGGGGGATCTGGAAACACCATATATTTT. Translated: CASSVEGGSGNTIYF. The chain employs TRBV9 and TRBJ1-3; tentative D call: TRBD1 (6 bases). Germline V gene data show CDR1 as SGDLS and CDR2 as YYNGEE. V lost 0 bases and J lost 1, with 8 bases in between. The CDR3 is made up of 15 amino acids.

V is TRBV28 and J is TRBJ1-5; D call uncertain. The CDR3 spans 12 residues. Per germline, CDR1 MDHEN and CDR2 SYDVKM. V lost 5 bases, J lost 7 bases, and 9 bases lay in between. The CDR3 coding sequence is TGTGCCAGCAGTCCCCTCGAGCAGCCCCAGCATTTT. Translated: CASSPLEQPQHF.

This clone has just one count. The gene calls are TRBV5-1 and TRBJ2-3; TRBD1 is a possible D gene (5 bases). Germline CDR1 SGHRS, CDR2 YFSETQ. CDR3 size: 14 residues. The V end was cut by 4 bases, the J end by 7 bases, with 16 bases between. The CDR3 loop is CASSPGQLGNTQYF. The CDR3 DNA is TGCGCCAGCAGCCCTGGACAATTAGGAAATACGCAGTATTTT.

The chain is built from TRBV19 and TRBJ2-3; 9 bases fit TRBD1. This CDR3 spans 16 amino acids. Germline CDR1 reads LNHDA; CDR2 reads SQIVND (reference sequence). Trimming cost V 6 bases and J 3 bases; bases outside gene matches: 10. The CDR3 nucleotides read TGTGCCAGTAGCCGAGCGCGGGACAGGGTAACAGATACGCAGTATTTT. It codes for CASSRARDRVTDTQYF.

The chain is built from TRBV7-2 and TRBJ1-1; a weak D match, TRBD1 (5 bases). The V end lost 4 bases, the J end lost 0 bases, and 9 bases lay between the germline ends. Germline assignment: CDR1 SGHTA and CDR2 FQGNSA. The CDR3 loop spans 14 amino acids. Here the CDR3 DNA reads TGTGCCAGCAGCTCGGGACTCCTGAACACTGAAGCTTTCTTT. It is translated as CASSSGLLNTEAFF.

Points on this clone: The same CDR3 arises from other DNA sequences in this sample as well. The rearrangement links TRBV7-2 to TRBJ2-7, with a tentative D call TRBD2 (5 bases). Trimming shortened V by 1 base and J by 3 bases, and 7 bases separated the two germline ends. Germline loops: CDR1 SGHTA, CDR2 FQGNSA. The CDR3 sequence is 13 residues long. As DNA, the CDR3 is TGTGCCAGCAGCTTAGGGAGGAACTACGAGCAGTACTTC. Amino acids: CASSLGRNYEQYF. Supplemented by reference TRBV7-2 and TRBJ2-7, the full variable domain reads GAGVSQSPSNKVTEKGKDVELRCDPISGHTALYWYRQSLGQGLEFLIYFQGNSAPDKSGLPSDRFSAERTGGSVSTLTIQRTQQEDSAVYLCASSLGRNYEQYFGPGTRLTVT.

The J gene is TRBJ2-3, the V gene TRBV2; weak D call: TRBD2 (5 bases). V was shortened by 7 bases and J by 4 bases, with 15 bases between the two germline ends. Germline V gene sequence: CDR1 SNHLY, CDR2 FYNNEI. The CDR3 is 14 amino acids. DNA for the CDR3: TGTGCCAGCACTCTGGACTGGGTTTCAGATACGCAGTATTTT. Encoded protein: CASTLDWVSDTQYF.

The V call is TRBV5-1, the J call TRBJ1-2, with D possibly being TRBD1 (6 bases). Per germline, CDR1 SGHRS and CDR2 YFSETQ. Trimming cost V 0 bases and J 0 bases, with 12 bases left between them. The CDR3 has 16 amino acids. In nucleotides, the CDR3 is TGCGCCAGCAGCTTGGCCGGACAGAAAGCTAACTATGGCTACACCTTC. It yields the protein CASSLAGQKANYGYTF.

This clone was seen just once. Other DNA variants within this sample encode the same CDR3. DNA of the CDR3: TGTGCCAGCAGTGAAGCAGGGAATCAGCCCCAGCATTTT. This codes for CASSEAGNQPQHF. The genes are TRBV6-1 and TRBJ1-5, with D hard to call. V gave up 0 bases and J gave up 4 bases, with 4 bases separating them. The CDR3 contains 13 residues. In germline, CDR1 is MNHNS, CDR2 SASEGT.

The rearrangement uses TRBV10-3 and TRBJ1-2; D is perhaps TRBD1 (5 bases). Germline values: CDR1 ENHRY, CDR2 SYGVKD. Trimming cost V 7 bases and J 3 bases, with 12 bases left between them. The CDR3 loop spans 13 amino acids. The CDR3 loop is CAITYGTDYGYTF. The CDR3 nucleotides are TGTGCCATCACCTATGGGACGGACTATGGCTACACCTTC.

Notes on this clone: The junction departs from the called germline gene at one end, perhaps through a read error. The gene calls are TRBV6-1 and TRBJ2-5; D gene ambiguous. The V gene's germline CDR1 is MNHNS and CDR2 SASEGT. This CDR3 is built from 14 residues. The CDR3 DNA follows: TGTGCCAGCAGTGATCTATTGAGCCAAGGGACCCAGTACTTC. Translating it yields CASSDLLSQGTQYF.

The chain is built from TRBV10-3 and TRBJ2-2; D gene uncertain. Germline CDR1 reads ENHRY; CDR2 reads SYGVKD. V was shortened by 3 bases and J by 5 bases, with 4 bases between the two germline ends. This CDR3 spans 12 amino acids. CDR3: CAISDSTGELFF. CDR3 in DNA: TGTGCCATCAGTGATAGTACCGGGGAGCTGTTTTTT.

The V gene is TRBV7-3, the J gene TRBJ2-2, with 10 bases aligning to TRBD1. In germline, CDR1 is SGHTA, CDR2 FQGTGA. V shed 8 bases and J 8 bases; nucleotides not matched to a gene: 11. CDR3 length: 15 residues. DNA for the CDR3: TGTGCCAGCCGATCCGGGACAGGGGAGATGGGGGAGCTGTTTTTT. This encodes CASRSGTGEMGELFF.

The gene calls are TRBV28 and TRBJ2-7; TRBD1 might be the D (5 bases). This CDR3 is built from 15 residues. Germline values: CDR1 MDHEN, CDR2 SYDVKM. V lost 1 base and J 3 bases, leaving 13 bases between the germline ends. The CDR3 region is CASSLSLQGYYEQYF. CDR3 nucleotide sequence: TGTGCCAGCAGTTTATCCCTCCAGGGCTACTACGAGCAGTACTTC.